The 18 T cell receptor beta chains below come from one sample, sequenced in a study of T cells in Graves' hyperthyroidism and ophthalmopathy. TCR beta CDR3 regions were amplified from RNA transcripts. Researchers ran a first-round RT-PCR on the TCR CDR3 using the HTBI primer set. From the multiplex PCR reads, TCRdb called clonotypes with MiXCR, one entry per CDR3 protein. The repertoire has about 640,000 distinct CDR3 sequences, around 20% of them found once; the top ten carry under 35%. The material sequenced was blood. Source of these receptors: a man younger than 45 with Graves' ophthalmopathy.

In its sample, this clonotype was seen many times. The chain carries TRBV5-1 and TRBJ1-5, with a possible D match to TRBD1 (5 bases). With 0 bases removed from V and 4 bases from J, the gap between germline ends came to 11 bases. The CDR3 consists of 15 residues. Germline-derived CDR1 and CDR2 are SGHRS and YFSETQ. The CDR3 region is CASSLGQGANQPQHF. The CDR3 DNA is TGCGCCAGCAGCTTGGGGCAGGGTGCAAATCAGCCCCAGCATTTT.

The chain's CDR3 is CASRPRTGGATGELFF. The CDR3 region has the DNA TGTGCCAGCAGACCTCGGACAGGGGGCGCCACCGGGGAGCTGTTTTTT. This chain connects TRBV6-2 or TRBV6-3 to TRBJ2-2; the match to TRBD1 covers 11 bases. This CDR3 region has 16 residues. Unmatched junction bases numbered 7, after V lost 6 bases and J lost 4 bases. CDR1 is MNHEY, CDR2 SVGEGT, per germline.

This clonotype was seen at least ten times. The chain couples TRBV6-2 or TRBV6-3 to TRBJ2-7; perhaps TRBD1 as D (5 bases). Trimming stripped 0 bases from V and 2 bases from J, with 5 bases between. Germline values: CDR1 MNHEY, CDR2 SVGEGT. This CDR3 comprises 13 residues. The CDR3 bases are TGTGCCAGCAGTTACTCCAGGGCCTACGAGCAGTACTTC. It codes for CASSYSRAYEQYF.

This clonotype has ten or more counts. The chain links TRBV29-1 to TRBJ2-7; TRBD2 might be the D (5 bases). V dropped 6 bases and J dropped 6 bases, with 12 bases sitting between them. CDR1 SQVTM and CDR2 ANQGSEA come from the germline V gene. The CDR3 runs 11 residues. This chain's CDR3 is CSVGETGEQYF. In nucleotides, the CDR3 is TGCAGCGTCGGGGAGACGGGCGAGCAGTACTTC.

The chain employs TRBV19 and TRBJ2-1, with 9 bases that match TRBD1. Germline V gene data show CDR1 as LNHDA and CDR2 as SQIVND (reference sequence). Trimming cost V 0 bases and J 4 bases; bases outside gene matches: 4. The CDR3 sequence is 16 residues long. CDR3 DNA sequence: TGTGCCAGTAGTATAGATTCCGGGACAGGGTACAATGAGCAGTTCTTC. Its protein product is CASSIDSGTGYNEQFF.

The CDR3 region is CASSEKHMGVGASEAFF. The CDR3 region has the DNA TGCGCCAGCAGTGAAAAACACATGGGGGTGGGGGCCTCTGAAGCTTTCTTT. This sequence joins TRBV10-2 and TRBJ1-1; the D gene is possibly TRBD1 (6 bases). Trimming removed 3 bases from V and 6 bases from J, with 23 bases in between. Germline CDR1 reads WSHSY; CDR2 reads SAAADI. The CDR3 spans 17 residues.

This clonotype came up a few times. The genes are TRBV4-2 and TRBJ2-3; the D gene is possibly TRBD2 (6 bases). The CDR3 is 16 amino acids. V lost 3 bases and J lost 2, with 15 bases in between. The germline CDR1 and CDR2 sequences are LGHNA and YNFKEQ. The CDR3 protein is CASSQRDSSSTDTQYF. In DNA, the CDR3 is TGTGCCAGCAGCCAGCGGGACTCGAGTTCCACAGATACGCAGTATTTT.

The rearrangement uses TRBV29-1 and TRBJ2-7, with 10 bases fitting TRBD2. The CDR3 consists of 13 residues. Germline assignment: CDR1 SQVTM and CDR2 ANQGSEA. J was trimmed by 6 bases and V by 4 bases; bases with no gene match: 6. The CDR3 DNA is TGCAGCGTTGCTCTAGCGGGAGCAGGCGAGCAGTACTTC. Translated: CSVALAGAGEQYF.

This clonotype has ten or more counts. The chain couples TRBV30 to TRBJ1-1, with 9 bases aligning to TRBD1. Trimming at V came to 1 base and at J to 1 base, leaving 1 base not matched to a gene. The CDR3 contains 14 residues. Germline V lookup: CDR1 GTSNPN, CDR2 SVGIG (reference sequence). CDR3 in amino acids: CAWSAGQGNTEAFF. For the CDR3, the DNA is TGTGCCTGGAGTGCGGGACAGGGGAACACTGAAGCTTTCTTT.

The chain employs TRBV5-6 and TRBJ2-4, with D possibly TRBD1 on 6 matching bases. CDR3 length: 15 amino acids. CDR1 is SGHDT, CDR2 YYEEEE, per germline. The ends were cut back, 4 bases at V and 0 bases at J, with 11 bases in the middle. The DNA of the CDR3 is TGTGCCAGCAGCCGGGACACCATAGCCAAAAACATTCAGTACTTC. It is translated as CASSRDTIAKNIQYF.

The chain is built from TRBV9 and TRBJ2-1; 8 bases are a match to TRBD2. The V segment lost 3 bases and the J segment 5 bases; nucleotides outside the gene matches: 4. Germline assignment: CDR1 SGDLS and CDR2 YYNGEE. The length of the CDR3 is 14 residues. The CDR3 DNA reads TGTGCCAGCAGCGAGAGACTAGCGAACAATGAGCAGTTCTTC. Translation gives CASSERLANNEQFF.

In this sample, this clonotype turned up many times. The chain employs TRBV7-9 and TRBJ2-2, with D perhaps matching TRBD1 (6 bases). The CDR3 loop spans 16 amino acids. V shed 5 bases and J shed 2 bases, with 15 bases lying between them. Germline V gene data show CDR1 as SEHNR and CDR2 as FQNEAQ (reference sequence). CDR3 sequence reads: CASSPQQGPNTGELFF. DNA of the CDR3: TGTGCCAGCAGCCCCCAACAGGGACCAAACACCGGGGAGCTGTTTTTT.

This clonotype occurred many times. The J gene is TRBJ2-1, the V gene TRBV2; 7 positions match TRBD2. Trimming removed 9 bases from V and 2 bases from J; junction bases left unmatched: 7. The CDR3 has 14 residues. CDR1 is SNHLY and CDR2 is FYNNEI in the germline V gene. The CDR3 region has the DNA TGTGCCAGTCAACCGGGACTAACCTACAATGAGCAGTTCTTC. It encodes CASQPGLTYNEQFF.

At least ten counts were recorded for this clonotype. J is TRBJ2-3 and V is TRBV28; 13 bases fit TRBD2. The J segment lost 5 bases and the V segment lost 4 bases, leaving 6 bases of the junction unmatched. This CDR3 region has 16 residues. Germline CDR1 reads MDHEN; CDR2 reads SYDVKM. CDR3 loop: CASSSPTSGGGDTQYF. CDR3 sequence (DNA): TGTGCCAGCAGTTCTCCCACTAGCGGGGGGGGAGATACGCAGTATTTT. The variable domain in full, with the rest retrieved from reference TRBV28 and TRBJ2-3, is DVKVTQSSRYLVKRTGEKVFLECVQDMDHENMFWYRQDPGLGLRLIYFSYDVKMKEKGDIPEGYSVSREKKERFSLILESASTNQTSMYLCASSSPTSGGGDTQYFGPGTRLTVL.

This rearrangement joins TRBV14 to TRBJ2-1, with D uncertain. CDR1 and CDR2 (germline): SGHDN, FVKESK. Trimming cost V 0 bases and J 7 bases, with 10 bases left between them. The CDR3 runs 14 residues. The CDR3 DNA is TGTGCCAGCAGCCAAGATCGCACTTGGAATGAGCAGTTCTTC. Translated, it gives CASSQDRTWNEQFF.

This clonotype was found many times. The chain carries TRBV20-1 and TRBJ1-1; 7 positions agree with TRBD1. This CDR3 has 14 amino acids. V was clipped by 6 bases and J by 5 bases; unmatched bases: 12. CDR1 DFQATT and CDR2 SNEGSKA come from the germline V gene (reference sequence). CDR3 nucleotide sequence: TGCAGTGCGAGAAGTCGACAGGGTTGGACTGAAGCTTTCTTT. Residues: CSARSRQGWTEAFF.

This clonotype was detected only a few times. A much larger clone lies a single base off, so this may be a read error. This sequence joins TRBV11-2 and TRBJ2-5; D is perhaps TRBD2 (5 bases). Germline V gene sequence: CDR1 SGHAT, CDR2 FQNNGV. The CDR3 is 13 residues long. V was shortened by 5 bases and J by 2 bases, with 9 bases between the two germline ends. The CDR3 nucleotides are TGTGCCAGCAGCCCGGGATGGCAAGAGACCCAGTACTTC. Translated: CASSPGWQETQYF.

This clonotype was observed a few times. This rearrangement joins TRBV27 to TRBJ2-7; D may match TRBD1 or TRBD2 (5 bases each). This CDR3 spans 21 amino acids. CDR1 and CDR2 from the germline V gene are MNHEY and SMNVEV (reference sequence). V was shortened by 4 bases and J by 6 bases, with 37 bases between the two germline ends. The DNA of the CDR3 is TGTGCCAGCAGTTCGAGCCATCAGGGAAGACTGGGACGTACGTCTAGGCGCGAGCAGTACTTC. This encodes CASSSSHQGRLGRTSRREQYF.